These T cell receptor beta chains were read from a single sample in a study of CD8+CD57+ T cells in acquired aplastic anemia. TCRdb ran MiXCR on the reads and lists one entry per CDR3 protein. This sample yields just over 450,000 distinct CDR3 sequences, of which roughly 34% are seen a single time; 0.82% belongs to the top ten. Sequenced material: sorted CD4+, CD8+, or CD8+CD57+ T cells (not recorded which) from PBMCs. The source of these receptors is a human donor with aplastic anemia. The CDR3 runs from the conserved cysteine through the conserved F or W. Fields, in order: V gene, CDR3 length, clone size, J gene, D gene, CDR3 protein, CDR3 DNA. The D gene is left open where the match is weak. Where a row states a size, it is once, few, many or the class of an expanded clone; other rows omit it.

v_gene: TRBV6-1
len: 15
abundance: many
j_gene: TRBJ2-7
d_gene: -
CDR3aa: CASRQDRDRSYEQYF
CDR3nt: TGTGCCAGCAGGCAAGACAGAGACCGATCCTACGAGCAGTACTTC

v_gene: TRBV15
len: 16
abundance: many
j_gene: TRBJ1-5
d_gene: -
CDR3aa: CATSRGGRVGNQPQHF
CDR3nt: TGTGCCACCAGCAGAGGGGGGAGGGTTGGCAATCAGCCCCAGCATTTT

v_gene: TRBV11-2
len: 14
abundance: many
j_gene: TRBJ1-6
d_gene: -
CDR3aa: CASRTEHGDSPLHF
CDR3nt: TGTGCCAGCAGAACGGAGCACGGAGATTCACCCCTCCACTTT

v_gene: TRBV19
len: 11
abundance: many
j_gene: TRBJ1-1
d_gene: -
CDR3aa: CASSPCTEAFF
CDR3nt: TGTGCCAGTAGTCCTTGTACTGAAGCTTTCTTT

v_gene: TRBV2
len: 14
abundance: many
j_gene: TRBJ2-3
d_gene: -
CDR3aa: CASSEVGATDTQYF
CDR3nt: TGTGCCAGCAGTGAAGTGGGGGCAACAGATACGCAGTATTTT

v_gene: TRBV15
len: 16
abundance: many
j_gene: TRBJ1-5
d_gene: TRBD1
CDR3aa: CATSRDQGANNQPQHF
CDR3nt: TGTGCCACCAGCAGAGATCAGGGGGCGAACAATCAGCCCCAGCATTTT

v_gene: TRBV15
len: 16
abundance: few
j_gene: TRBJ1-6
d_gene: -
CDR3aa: CATSRDTSVTSSPLHF
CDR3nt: TGTGCCACCAGCAGAGATACGAGTGTCACTAGTTCACCCCTCCACTTT

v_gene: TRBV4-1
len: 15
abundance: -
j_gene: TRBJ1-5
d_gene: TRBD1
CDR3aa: CASSQGTGRGQPQHF
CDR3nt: TGCGCCAGCAGCCAAGGGACAGGGAGGGGTCAGCCCCAGCATTTT

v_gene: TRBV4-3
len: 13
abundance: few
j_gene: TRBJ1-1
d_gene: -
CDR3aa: CASSLQGLTEAFF
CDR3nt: TGCGCCAGCAGCCTACAGGGCCTCACTGAAGCTTTCTTT

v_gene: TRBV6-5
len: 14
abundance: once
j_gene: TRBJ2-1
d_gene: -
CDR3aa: CASSYLYPPGEQFF
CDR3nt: TGTGCCAGCAGTTATCTCTATCCTCCGGGTGAGCAGTTCTTC

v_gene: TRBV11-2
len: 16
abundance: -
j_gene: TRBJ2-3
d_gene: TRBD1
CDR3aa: CASSYHTGQGTDTQYF
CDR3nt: TGTGCCAGCAGCTACCACACTGGACAGGGGACAGATACGCAGTATTTT

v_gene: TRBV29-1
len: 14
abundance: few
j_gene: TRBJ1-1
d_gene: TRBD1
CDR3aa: CSAVDRAGDTEAFF
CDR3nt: TGCAGCGCCGTCGACAGGGCGGGGGACACTGAAGCTTTCTTT

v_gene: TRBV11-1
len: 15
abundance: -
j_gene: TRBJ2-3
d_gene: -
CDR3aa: CASSFHRDPTDTQYF
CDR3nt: TGTGCCAGCAGCTTTCACCGGGACCCCACAGATACGCAGTATTTT

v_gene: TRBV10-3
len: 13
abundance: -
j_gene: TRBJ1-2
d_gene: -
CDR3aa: CAISEGTDYGYTF
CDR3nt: TGTGCCATCAGTGAGGGGACGGACTATGGCTACACCTTC

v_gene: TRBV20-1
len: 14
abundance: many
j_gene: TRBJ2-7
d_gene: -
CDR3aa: CSAEAAQLSYEQYF
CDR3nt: TGCAGTGCTGAGGCAGCTCAGCTCTCCTACGAGCAGTACTTC

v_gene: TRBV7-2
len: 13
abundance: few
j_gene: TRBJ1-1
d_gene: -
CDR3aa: CASSLTWDAEAFF
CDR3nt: TGTGCCAGCAGCTTAACCTGGGACGCTGAAGCTTTCTTT

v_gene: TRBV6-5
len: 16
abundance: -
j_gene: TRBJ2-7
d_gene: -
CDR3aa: CASSYGGGRGAYEQYF
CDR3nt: TGTGCCAGCAGTTACGGGGGCGGGAGAGGGGCCTACGAGCAGTACTTC

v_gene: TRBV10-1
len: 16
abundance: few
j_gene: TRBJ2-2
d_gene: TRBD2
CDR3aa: CASSESSGNSPGELFF
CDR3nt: TGCGCCAGCAGTGAATCCAGCGGGAATTCCCCCGGGGAGCTGTTTTTT

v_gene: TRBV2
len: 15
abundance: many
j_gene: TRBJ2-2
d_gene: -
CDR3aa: CASSERLAVPGELFF
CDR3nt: TGTGCCAGCAGTGAACGGTTGGCAGTCCCCGGGGAGCTGTTTTTT

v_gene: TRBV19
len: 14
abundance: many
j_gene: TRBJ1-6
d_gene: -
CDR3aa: CGSSIVTRDSPLHF
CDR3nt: TGTGGCAGTAGTATAGTTACCAGGGATTCACCCCTCCACTTT

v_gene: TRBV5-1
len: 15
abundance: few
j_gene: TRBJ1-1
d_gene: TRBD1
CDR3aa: CASSLETQGLTEAFF
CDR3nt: TGCGCCAGCAGCTTGGAAACACAGGGGTTGACTGAAGCTTTCTTT

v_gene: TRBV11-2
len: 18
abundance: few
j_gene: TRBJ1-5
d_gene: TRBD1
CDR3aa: CASSRIPGQGHYNQPQHF
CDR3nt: TGTGCCAGCAGCCGGATCCCGGGACAGGGCCATTACAATCAGCCCCAGCATTTT

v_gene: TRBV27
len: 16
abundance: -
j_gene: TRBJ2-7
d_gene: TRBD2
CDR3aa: CASSSTTGTSVLEQYF
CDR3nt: TGTGCCAGCAGTTCTACAACCGGGACTAGCGTACTCGAGCAGTACTTC

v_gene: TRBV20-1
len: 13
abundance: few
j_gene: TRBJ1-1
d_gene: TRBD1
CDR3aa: CSSPGQGTSEAFF
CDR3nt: TGCAGTTCTCCGGGACAGGGGACGTCTGAAGCTTTCTTT

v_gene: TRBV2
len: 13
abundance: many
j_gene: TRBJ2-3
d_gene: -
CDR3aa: CASSVDRTDTQYF
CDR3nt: TGTGCCAGCAGTGTAGACAGAACAGATACGCAGTATTTT

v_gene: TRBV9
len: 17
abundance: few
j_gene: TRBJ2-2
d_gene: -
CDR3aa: CASSVRARAANTGELFF
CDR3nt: TGTGCCAGCAGCGTCCGTGCTCGGGCAGCGAACACCGGGGAGCTGTTTTTT

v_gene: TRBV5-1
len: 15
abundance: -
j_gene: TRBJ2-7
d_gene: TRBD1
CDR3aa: CASSSTGEDSYEQYF
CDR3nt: TGCGCCAGCAGCTCGACAGGGGAGGATTCCTACGAGCAGTACTTC

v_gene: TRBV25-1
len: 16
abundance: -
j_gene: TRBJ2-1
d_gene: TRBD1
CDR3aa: CASSYLTGQGFNEQFF
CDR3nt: TGTGCCAGCAGCTACCTGACGGGACAGGGTTTCAATGAGCAGTTCTTC

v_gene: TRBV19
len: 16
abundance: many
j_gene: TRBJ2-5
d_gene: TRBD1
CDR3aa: CASSTWDRGSRETQYF
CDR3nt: TGTGCCAGTAGTACCTGGGACAGGGGTTCTCGGGAGACCCAGTACTTC

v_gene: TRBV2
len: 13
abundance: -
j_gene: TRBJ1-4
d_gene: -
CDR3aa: CASSDSPGEKLFF
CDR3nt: TGTGCCAGCAGTGACAGCCCAGGAGAAAAACTGTTTTTT

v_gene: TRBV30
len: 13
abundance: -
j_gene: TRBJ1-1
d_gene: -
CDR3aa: CAWSGGRGTEAFF
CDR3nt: TGTGCCTGGAGTGGGGGCAGGGGCACTGAAGCTTTCTTT

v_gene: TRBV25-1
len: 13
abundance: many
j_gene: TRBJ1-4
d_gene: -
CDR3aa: CASGWGTNEKLFF
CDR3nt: TGTGCCAGCGGATGGGGCACTAATGAAAAACTGTTTTTT